This paragraph reports one T cell receptor beta chain. This specimen comes from a study of OX40 agonist ivuxolimab in advanced cancers. Sequenced by immunoSEQ multiplex PCR; TCRdb stores in-frame clones only, minus some. The data show 65,000 to 95,000 clones, over 75% seen once. Germline V lookup: CDR1 MGHDK, CDR2 SYGVNS. The CDR3 totals 16 residues. Trimming at V came to 2 bases and at J to 2 bases, leaving 4 bases not matched to a gene. This chain connects TRBV25-1 to TRBJ2-7; 12 positions match TRBD1. Sequencing used CD4+ or CD8+ T cells sorted from blood, obtained in a trial of the OX40 agonist ivuxolimab. This TCR derives from an adult with an advanced solid tumor such as melanoma, head and neck, liver or kidney cancer. CDR3 sequence: CASSETGTGGPYEQYF. The DNA of the CDR3 is TGTGCCAGCAGTGAAACCGGGACAGGGGGCCCCTACGAGCAGTACTTC.